The 24 T cell receptor beta chains listed next were all sequenced from one sample in a study of T cells in Graves' hyperthyroidism and ophthalmopathy. From RNA transcripts, TCR beta CDR3 regions were amplified. HTBI primers were employed in a first-round RT-PCR of the TCR CDR3. MiXCR, applied by TCRdb to the multiplex PCR reads, yields one record per CDR3 protein. The sample records 300,000 to 450,000 distinct CDR3 sequences, about 18% being singletons. Specimen: blood. These receptors all come from a woman aged 25 to 39 with Graves' hyperthyroidism that later progressed to Graves' ophthalmopathy.

V usage is TRBV2 and J usage is TRBJ1-5, with D possibly matching TRBD1 (5 bases). Germline V CDR1 and CDR2: SNHLY, FYNNEI. The CDR3 length is 16 residues. Trimming cost V 1 base and J 3 bases, with 13 bases left between them. As DNA, the CDR3 is TGTGCCAGCAGTGAAGAGCAGGGTTTGGCCAATCAGCCCCAGCATTTT. Amino acid sequence: CASSEEQGLANQPQHF.

The chain recombines TRBV28 with TRBJ2-3, with D maybe TRBD2 (5 bases). The V end was cut by 6 bases, the J end by 4 bases, with 8 bases between. Germline V gives CDR1 MDHEN, CDR2 SYDVKM. The CDR3 sequence is 12 residues long. In DNA, the CDR3 is TGTGCCAGCAGGCCGGGGTCAGATACGCAGTATTTT. Translation: CASRPGSDTQYF.

This clonotype showed up just a few times. V is TRBV2 and J is TRBJ1-1; TRBD1 is a possible D gene (5 bases). The CDR3 has 12 residues. V gave up 8 bases and J gave up 1 base, with 8 bases separating them. Germline-derived CDR1 and CDR2 are SNHLY and FYNNEI. The CDR3 DNA reads as TGTGCCAGCGGGACCTCGAACACTGAAGCTTTCTTT. Translated: CASGTSNTEAFF.

Many counts were recorded for this clonotype. The chain combines TRBV4-1 with TRBJ1-3, with D possibly matching TRBD1 (6 bases). Germline lookup yields CDR1 MGHRA and CDR2 YSYEKL. The CDR3 runs 15 residues. The V gene lost 3 bases and the J gene lost 9 bases, with 18 bases spanning the gap. CDR3 sequence: CASSQRQVFEFTIYF. Written as DNA, the CDR3 is TGCGCCAGCAGCCAGAGACAGGTCTTTGAGTTCACCATATATTTT.

The sample holds many counts of this clonotype. The chain recombines TRBV11-2 with TRBJ2-1; 8 bases match TRBD2. The CDR3 sequence is 14 residues long. Germline values: CDR1 SGHAT, CDR2 FQNNGV. V shed 4 bases, J shed 8 bases, and the junction held 7 bases outside the gene matches. The CDR3 nucleotides are TGTGCCAGCAGCTCCACTAGCGGCATACATGAGCAGTTCTTC. This codes for CASSSTSGIHEQFF.

This clonotype was observed at least ten times. V gene TRBV28 combines with J gene TRBJ2-7; 10 bases align to TRBD1. This CDR3 has 15 amino acids. V shed 4 bases, J shed 1 base, and the junction held 4 bases outside the gene matches. Germline CDR1 reads MDHEN; CDR2 reads SYDVKM. CDR3 protein: CASSWRTGGSYEQYF. CDR3 bases: TGTGCCAGCAGTTGGAGGACAGGGGGTTCCTACGAGCAGTACTTC.

This clonotype was seen ten or more times. The chain is built from TRBV10-2 and TRBJ2-7; 12 nucleotides align to TRBD2. Germline V CDR1 and CDR2: WSHSY, SAAADI. The ends lost 8 bases at V and 2 bases at J; junction bases unmatched: 13. CDR3 size: 17 residues. CDR3 protein: CASLRGLAGVAAYEQYF. Written as DNA, the CDR3 is TGCGCCAGCCTACGGGGACTAGCGGGCGTCGCTGCCTACGAGCAGTACTTC.

This clonotype was observed a few times. V usage is TRBV29-1 and J usage is TRBJ2-1; 11 nucleotides agree with TRBD2. The germline gives CDR1 SQVTM, CDR2 ANQGSEA. V shed 6 bases and J 6 bases; nucleotides not matched to a gene: 10. The CDR3 runs to 15 residues. The CDR3, as DNA: TGCAGCGTAAAGACTCTAGCGGGAGGCCTCAATGAGCAGTTCTTC. It yields the protein CSVKTLAGGLNEQFF.

This clonotype was counted between two and nine times. The chain employs TRBV27 and TRBJ2-1, with TRBD2 identical over 13 bases. The germline CDR1 and CDR2 sequences are MNHEY and SMNVEV (reference sequence). With V trimmed by 5 bases and J by 4 bases, 14 bases remained unmatched. This CDR3 is 19 amino acids long. DNA of the CDR3: TGTGCCAGCAGTCCACTGGGGGGACTAGCGGGAAGTGTTTACAATGAGCAGTTCTTC. Residues: CASSPLGGLAGSVYNEQFF.

This clonotype was counted ten times or more. V and J are TRBV28 and TRBJ1-5; D is undetermined. This CDR3 has 12 amino acids. Germline assignment: CDR1 MDHEN and CDR2 SYDVKM. Trimming stripped 3 bases from V and 7 bases from J, with 7 bases between. The CDR3 nucleotides are TGTGCCAGCAGTTTGCTCCAGCAGCCCCAGCATTTT. Protein product: CASSLLQQPQHF.

Many counts were recorded for this clonotype. The chain has TRBV28 and TRBJ2-3, with D possibly called TRBD1 or TRBD2 (6 bases each). CDR1 is MDHEN and CDR2 is SYDVKM in the germline V gene. With 1 base removed from V and 2 bases from J, the gap between germline ends came to 16 bases. The CDR3 runs 17 residues. The CDR3 loop reads CASSLYWGARNTDTQYF. The CDR3 DNA reads as TGTGCCAGCAGTTTATACTGGGGGGCCAGGAACACAGATACGCAGTATTTT.

Ten or more counts support this clonotype. The gene calls are TRBV5-1 and TRBJ2-5, with D perhaps matching TRBD2 (6 bases). Germline CDR1 reads SGHRS; CDR2 reads YFSETQ. The CDR3 has 15 residues. Between the trimmed V and J ends, which lost 1 base and 5 bases, there was a span of 15 bases. CDR3 coding DNA: TGCGCCAGCAGCTTGACGGCGGGGCGGTTGGAGACCCAGTACTTC. Protein product: CASSLTAGRLETQYF.

This clonotype was seen many times. This rearrangement joins TRBV27 to TRBJ1-3, with 7 nucleotides matching TRBD1. Germline V gives CDR1 MNHEY, CDR2 SMNVEV (reference sequence). The length of the CDR3 is 13 residues. V trimming: 6 bases; J trimming: 2 bases; junction bases outside the gene matches: 1. The CDR3 DNA is TGTGCCAGCAGCCAGGGGGCTGGAAACACCATATATTTT. It is translated as CASSQGAGNTIYF.

A few counts support this clonotype. The chain carries TRBV5-1 and TRBJ2-5; D is undetermined. Trimming removed 0 bases at V and 3 bases at J, with 12 bases between. The CDR3 is made up of 15 amino acids. Germline values: CDR1 SGHRS, CDR2 YFSETQ. As DNA, the CDR3 is TGCGCCAGCAGCTTGGGAGCTACGCCTGAAGAGACCCAGTACTTC. Protein sequence: CASSLGATPEETQYF. Combining the CDR3 with reference TRBV5-1 and TRBJ2-5 gives the whole variable domain KAGVTQTPRYLIKTRGQQVTLSCSPISGHRSVSWYQQTPGQGLQFLFEYFSETQRNKGNFPGRFSGRQFSNSRSEMNVSTLELGDSALYLCASSLGATPEETQYFGPGTRLLVL.

This clonotype was counted many times. This chain uses TRBV7-9 with TRBJ1-1, with D possibly being TRBD1 (6 bases). Trimming took off 6 bases at V and 2 bases at J, with 10 bases between the two ends. CDR1 and CDR2 from the germline V gene are SEHNR and FQNEAQ (reference sequence). This CDR3 spans 13 amino acids. The chain's CDR3 is CASSRGGNTEAFF. The CDR3 nucleotides read TGTGCCAGCAGTCGAGGGGGAAACACTGAAGCTTTCTTT.

There are many counts of this clonotype. The chain employs TRBV28 and TRBJ2-7, with D perhaps matching TRBD2 (7 bases). CDR3 length equals 15 residues. Per germline, CDR1 MDHEN and CDR2 SYDVKM. Trimming cost V 5 bases and J 6 bases, with 20 bases left between them. Here the CDR3 DNA reads TGTGCCAGCAGTAACTACCCTCGGGGGGCCGGCGAGCAGTACTTC. This sequence encodes CASSNYPRGAGEQYF.

CDR3 protein: CASSLAVGRETQYF. The CDR3 DNA reads TGCGCCAGCAGCTTGGCAGTAGGGAGGGAGACCCAGTACTTC. The V call is TRBV5-1, the J call TRBJ2-5; D possibly corresponds to TRBD2 (6 bases). This CDR3 has 14 residues. Germline V gene lookup returns CDR1 SGHRS and CDR2 YFSETQ. The germline V and J ends were trimmed by 0 bases and 5 bases, with 11 bases remaining between them.

This clonotype was seen a few times. The V call is TRBV29-1, the J call TRBJ2-5, with D possibly being TRBD1 (6 bases). Trimming stripped 3 bases from V and 5 bases from J, with 19 bases between. CDR3 size: 15 residues. CDR1 and CDR2 (germline): SQVTM, ANQGSEA. The CDR3 spells CSVEPTDRSRETQYF. The DNA for the CDR3 is TGCAGCGTTGAGCCTACGGACAGAAGCCGGGAGACCCAGTACTTC.

Remarks on this clonotype: This sequence may be a read error, since a much larger clone differs from it by one base. The chain is built from TRBV27 and TRBJ1-5, with D possibly matching TRBD1 (6 bases). This CDR3 spans 15 amino acids. Germline V gene data show CDR1 as MNHEY and CDR2 as SMNVEV (reference sequence). The CDR3 DNA sequence: TGTGTCAGCAGTTCGACAGGATATGGCAATCAGCCCCAGCATTTT. This sequence encodes CVSSSTGYGNQPQHF.

In this sample, this clonotype turned up a few times. Here the CDR3 reads CASSPTVSSYEQYF. The CDR3 DNA reads as TGTGCCAGCTCACCGACAGTAAGCTCCTACGAGCAGTACTTC. The rearrangement links TRBV18 to TRBJ2-7; possibly TRBD1 for D (5 bases). The length of the CDR3 is 14 residues. Germline V gives CDR1 KGHSH, CDR2 LQKENI. V was shortened by 3 bases and J by 0 bases, with 9 bases between the two germline ends.

This clonotype was detected many times. The V gene is TRBV7-2, the J gene TRBJ1-1; D remains ambiguous. There are 13 residues in the CDR3. Looked up from germline, CDR1 is SGHTA and CDR2 is FQGNSA. V was cut by 1 base and J by 8 bases, with 11 bases left in between. CDR3 DNA sequence: TGTGCCAGCAGCTTAGTAGACGGAAGGGAAGCTTTCTTT. This sequence encodes CASSLVDGREAFF.

The chain uses TRBV30 and TRBJ2-7, with 10 bases matching TRBD1. The CDR3 has 16 amino acids. Germline trimming cut 0 bases from V and 7 bases from J; bases unmatched to any gene: 12. Germline lookup yields CDR1 GTSNPN and CDR2 SVGIG (reference sequence). CDR3 sequence (DNA): TGTGCCTGGAGTGTACACCGGACAGGGGGGGTTCGGGAGCAGTACTTC. Translation: CAWSVHRTGGVREQYF.

The gene calls are TRBV25-1 and TRBJ2-3, with D hard to call. The CDR3 covers 12 residues. V shed 5 bases and J shed 6 bases, with 9 bases lying between them. Germline V lookup: CDR1 MGHDK, CDR2 SYGVNS. CDR3 nucleotides: TGTGCCAGCAGTACGGTCGGGGATACGCAGTATTTT. Translation gives CASSTVGDTQYF. The variable domain in full, completed from reference TRBV25-1 and TRBJ2-3, reads EADIYQTPRYLVIGTGKKITLECSQTMGHDKMYWYQQDPGMELHLIHYSYGVNSTEKGDLSSESTVSRIRTEHFPLTLESARPSHTSQYLCASSTVGDTQYFGPGTRLTVL.

This clonotype was counted at least ten times. This rearrangement joins TRBV12-3 or TRBV12-4 to TRBJ1-1; D remains unclear. The V end was cut by 4 bases, the J end by 5 bases, with 8 bases between. The CDR3 is made up of 12 amino acids. DNA for the CDR3: TGTGCCAGCAGTTCGGGGTGGACTGAAGCTTTCTTT. Translating it yields CASSSGWTEAFF.